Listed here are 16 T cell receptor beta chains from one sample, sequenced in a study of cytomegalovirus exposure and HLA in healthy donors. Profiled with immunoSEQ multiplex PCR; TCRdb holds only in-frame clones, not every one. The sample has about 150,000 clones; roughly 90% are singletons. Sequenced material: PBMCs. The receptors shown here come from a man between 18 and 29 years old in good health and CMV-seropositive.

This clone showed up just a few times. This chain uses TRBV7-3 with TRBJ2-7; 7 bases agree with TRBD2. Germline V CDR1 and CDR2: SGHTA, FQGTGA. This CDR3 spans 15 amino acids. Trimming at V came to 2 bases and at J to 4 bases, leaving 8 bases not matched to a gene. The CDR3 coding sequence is TGTGCCAGCAGCTTAGCGGGAGATGGGGTATACGAGCAGTACTTC. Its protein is CASSLAGDGVYEQYF.

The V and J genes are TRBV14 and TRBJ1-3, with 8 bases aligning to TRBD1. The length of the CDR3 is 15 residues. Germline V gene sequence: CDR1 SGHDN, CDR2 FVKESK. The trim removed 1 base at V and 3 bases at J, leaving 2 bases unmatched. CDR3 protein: CASSQAGTGGNTIYF. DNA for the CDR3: TGTGCCAGCAGCCAAGCGGGGACAGGTGGAAACACCATATATTTT.

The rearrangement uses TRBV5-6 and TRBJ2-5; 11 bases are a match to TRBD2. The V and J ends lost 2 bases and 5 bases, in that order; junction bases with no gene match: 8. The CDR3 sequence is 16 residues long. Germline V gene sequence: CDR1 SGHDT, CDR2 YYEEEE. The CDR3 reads CASSFTGASGGETQYF. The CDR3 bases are TGTGCCAGCAGCTTTACTGGGGCTAGCGGGGGGGAGACCCAGTACTTC.

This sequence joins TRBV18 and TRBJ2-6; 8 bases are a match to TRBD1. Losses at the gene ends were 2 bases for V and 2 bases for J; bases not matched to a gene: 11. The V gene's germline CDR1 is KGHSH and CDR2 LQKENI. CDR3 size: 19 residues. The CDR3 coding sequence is TGTGCCAGCTCACCAGTAATTCAGGGGGCGGAAGCTGGGGCCAACGTCCTGACTTTC. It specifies CASSPVIQGAEAGANVLTF.

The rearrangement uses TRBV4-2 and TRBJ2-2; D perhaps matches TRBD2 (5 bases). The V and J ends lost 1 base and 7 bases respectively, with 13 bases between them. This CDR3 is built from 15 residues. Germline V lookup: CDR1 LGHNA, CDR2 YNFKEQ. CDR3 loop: CASSQGSSRGGELFF. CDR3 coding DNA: TGTGCCAGCAGCCAAGGTAGCTCACGGGGCGGGGAGCTGTTTTTT.

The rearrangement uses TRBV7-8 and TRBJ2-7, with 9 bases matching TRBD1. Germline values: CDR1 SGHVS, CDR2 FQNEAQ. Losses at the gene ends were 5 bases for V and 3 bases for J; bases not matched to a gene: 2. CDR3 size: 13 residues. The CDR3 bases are TGTGCCAGCAGCCCGACAGGGGGCTACGAGCAGTACTTC. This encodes CASSPTGGYEQYF.

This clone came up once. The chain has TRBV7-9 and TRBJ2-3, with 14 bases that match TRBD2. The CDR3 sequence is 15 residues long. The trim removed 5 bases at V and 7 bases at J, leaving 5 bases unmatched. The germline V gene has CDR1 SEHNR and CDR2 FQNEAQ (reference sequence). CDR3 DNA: TGTGCCAGCAGCGGGGGACTAGCGGGGGAAAATACGCAGTATTTT. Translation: CASSGGLAGENTQYF.

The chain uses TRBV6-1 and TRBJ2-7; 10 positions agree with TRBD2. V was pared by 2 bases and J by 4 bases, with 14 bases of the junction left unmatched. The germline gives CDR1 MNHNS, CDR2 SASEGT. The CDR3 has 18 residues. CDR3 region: CASSERPASGGTSYEQYF. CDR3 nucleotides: TGTGCCAGCAGTGAAAGACCGGCTAGCGGGGGAACCTCGTACGAGCAGTACTTC.

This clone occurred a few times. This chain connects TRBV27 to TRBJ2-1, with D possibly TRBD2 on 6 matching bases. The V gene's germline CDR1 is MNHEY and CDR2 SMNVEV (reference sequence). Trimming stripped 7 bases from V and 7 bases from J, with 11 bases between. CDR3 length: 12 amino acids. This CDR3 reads CASTSRGNEQFF. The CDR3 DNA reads TGTGCCAGCACCTCCCGGGGGAATGAGCAGTTCTTC.

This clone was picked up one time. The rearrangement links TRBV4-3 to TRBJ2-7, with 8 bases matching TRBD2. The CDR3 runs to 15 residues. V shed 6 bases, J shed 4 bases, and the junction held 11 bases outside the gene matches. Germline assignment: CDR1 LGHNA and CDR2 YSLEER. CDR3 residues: CASSQSGSARYEQYF. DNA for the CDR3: TGCGCCAGCAGTCAGAGCGGGAGTGCAAGGTACGAGCAGTACTTC.

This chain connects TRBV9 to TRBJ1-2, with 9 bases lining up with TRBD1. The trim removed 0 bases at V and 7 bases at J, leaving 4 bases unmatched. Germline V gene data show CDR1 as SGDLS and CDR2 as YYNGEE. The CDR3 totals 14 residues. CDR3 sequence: CASSVGQGVGGYTF. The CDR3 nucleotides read TGTGCCAGCAGCGTAGGACAGGGGGTAGGTGGCTACACCTTC.

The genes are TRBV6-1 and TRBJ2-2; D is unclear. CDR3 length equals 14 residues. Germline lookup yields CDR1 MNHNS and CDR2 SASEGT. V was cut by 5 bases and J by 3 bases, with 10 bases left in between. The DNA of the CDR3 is TGTGCCAGCAGTTCGCAGCGCTACACCGGGGAGCTGTTTTTT. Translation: CASSSQRYTGELFF.

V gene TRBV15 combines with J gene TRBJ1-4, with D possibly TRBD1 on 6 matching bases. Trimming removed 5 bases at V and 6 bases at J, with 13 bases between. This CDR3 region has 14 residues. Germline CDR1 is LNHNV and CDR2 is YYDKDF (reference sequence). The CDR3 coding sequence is TGTGCCACCAGCGAAGCAGGGGATGATGAAAAACTGTTTTTT. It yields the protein CATSEAGDDEKLFF. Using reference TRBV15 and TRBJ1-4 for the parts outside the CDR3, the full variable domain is DAMVIQNPRYQVTQFGKPVTLSCSQTLNHNVMYWYQQKSSQAPKLLFHYYDKDFNNEADTPDNFQSRRPNTSFCFLDIRSPGLGDTAMYLCATSEAGDDEKLFFGSGTQLSVL.

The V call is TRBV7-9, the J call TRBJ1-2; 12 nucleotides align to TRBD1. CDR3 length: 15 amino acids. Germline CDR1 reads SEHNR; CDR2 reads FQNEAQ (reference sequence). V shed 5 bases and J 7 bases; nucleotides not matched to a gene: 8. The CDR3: CASSGQGQGATGYTF. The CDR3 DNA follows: TGTGCCAGCAGCGGCCAGGGACAGGGGGCGACTGGCTACACCTTC.

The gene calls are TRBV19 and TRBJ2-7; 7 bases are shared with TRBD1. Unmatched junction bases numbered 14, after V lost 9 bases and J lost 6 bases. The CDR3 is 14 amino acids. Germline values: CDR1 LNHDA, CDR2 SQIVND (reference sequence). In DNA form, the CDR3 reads TGTGCCAGCCCGGGGACAGAACAAATTAGCGAGCAGTACTTC. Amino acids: CASPGTEQISEQYF.

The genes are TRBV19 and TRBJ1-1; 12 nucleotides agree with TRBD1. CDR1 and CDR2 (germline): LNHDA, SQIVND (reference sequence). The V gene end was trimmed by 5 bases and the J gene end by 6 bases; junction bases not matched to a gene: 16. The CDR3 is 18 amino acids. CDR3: CASSRFGDRGLYNPEAFF. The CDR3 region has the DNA TGTGCCAGTAGTCGATTCGGGGACAGGGGGCTGTATAATCCTGAAGCTTTCTTT.